This is a list of T cell receptor beta chains from one sample in a study of regulatory T cells in long-lasting Graves disease. TCRdb recomputed calls from the multiplex PCR reads with MiXCR, one row per CDR3 protein. The data contain 300,000 to 400,000 distinct CDR3 sequences, roughly a sixth of them singletons. The source material was peripheral blood mononuclear cells (PBMCs), sampled at new diagnosis, from a patient treated with antithyroid drugs. The receptors derive from a female donor with Graves disease. Each CDR3 is given with its conserved first and last residue. The D gene is left open where the match is weak. Some rows mark clone size as missing; the rest say once, few, many or name a class of expanded clone.

TRBJ2-7 few NA TRBV6-7 CASSAREGGTDYEQYF TGTGCCAGCAGTGCCCGAGAAGGCGGGACCGACTACGAGCAGTACTTC
TRBJ2-3 NA NA TRBV29-1 CSVGQNTDTQYF TGCAGCGTAGGACAGAACACAGATACGCAGTATTTT
TRBJ1-1 many NA TRBV11-2 CASSLIEGAPTLNTEAFF TGTGCCAGCAGCTTGATTGAAGGGGCCCCCACTTTGAACACTGAAGCTTTCTTT
TRBJ2-1 few NA TRBV6-5 CAGSYSEGGDEQFF TGTGCCGGCAGTTATTCCGAGGGAGGCGATGAGCAGTTCTTC
TRBJ1-1 many TRBD1 TRBV20-1 CSARRGRRGTEAFF TGCAGTGCTAGGAGGGGGCGCAGAGGTACTGAAGCTTTCTTT
TRBJ1-5 many TRBD1 TRBV2 CASSGDRRMPQHF TGTGCCAGCAGTGGGGACAGGCGGATGCCCCAGCATTTT
TRBJ1-1 NA NA TRBV4-3 CASSHKRDIWLPNTEAFF TGCGCCAGCAGCCACAAACGGGACATTTGGCTACCGAACACTGAAGCTTTCTTT
TRBJ1-1 NA NA TRBV7-9 CASSTEGRAESFF TGTGCCAGCAGCACCGAGGGAAGGGCTGAATCTTTCTTT
TRBJ1-4 few NA TRBV7-9 CASSPRIVANEKLFF TGTGCCAGCAGCCCGCGGATAGTGGCTAATGAAAAACTGTTTTTT
TRBJ1-2 many TRBD1 TRBV6-1 CASSEVDRDGYTF TGTGCCAGCAGTGAAGTGGACAGGGACGGCTACACCTTC
TRBJ2-5 many TRBD1 TRBV7-2 CASSYRGKETQYF TGTGCCAGCAGCTACAGGGGTAAAGAGACCCAGTACTTC
TRBJ2-7 many TRBD2 TRBV5-1 CASSLAGTRDYEQYF TGCGCCAGCAGCCTCGCCGGGACTAGGGACTACGAGCAGTACTTC
TRBJ2-3 many NA TRBV7-2 CASSLNWGAAGIDTQYF TGTGCCAGCAGCTTAAATTGGGGGGCAGCTGGGATAGATACGCAGTATTTT
TRBJ1-4 few NA TRBV12-5 CASGLSSHRTENNEKLFF TGTGCTAGTGGTTTGAGCTCCCATCGGACAGAAAATAATGAAAAACTGTTTTTT
TRBJ2-3 NA NA TRBV11-2 CASSGEADTQYF TGTGCCAGTTCCGGAGAGGCAGATACGCAGTATTTT
TRBJ1-5 NA NA TRBV5-5 CASSLVGRGGQPQHF TGTGCCAGCAGCCTCGTCGGGCGGGGTGGTCAGCCCCAGCATTTT
TRBJ1-5 many NA TRBV5-1 CASSLSGRQPQHF TGCGCCAGCAGCTTATCAGGGAGACAGCCCCAGCATTTT
TRBJ2-1 many NA TRBV5-1 CASSLSSGLYMLRNEQFF TGCGCCAGCAGCTTGTCCAGCGGGCTTTATATGCTGCGCAATGAGCAGTTCTTC
TRBJ2-3 many NA TRBV27 CASSFLLGSPSTDTQYF TGTGCCAGCAGTTTTTTACTGGGATCCCCTAGCACAGATACGCAGTATTTT
TRBJ2-1 many TRBD1 TRBV24-1 CATSYRGVSNEQFF TGTGCCACCAGTTACAGGGGCGTTAGCAATGAGCAGTTCTTC
TRBJ2-1 many NA TRBV7-9 CASSATRGYGDNEQFF TGTGCCAGCAGCGCAACCCGCGGGTACGGGGACAATGAGCAGTTCTTC
TRBJ2-1 many NA TRBV4-1 CASSFTRSNEQFF TGCGCCAGCAGCTTTACTAGATCCAATGAGCAGTTCTTC
TRBJ1-5 many NA TRBV24-1 CATQDTPNQPQHF TGTGCCACCCAGGACACGCCCAATCAGCCCCAGCATTTT
TRBJ2-3 many NA TRBV5-1 CASSLLESTDTQYF TGCGCCAGCAGCTTGCTTGAGAGCACAGATACGCAGTATTTT
TRBJ2-7 many NA TRBV20-1 CSASSQGGGEQYF TGCAGTGCTAGTAGCCAGGGGGGGGGGGAGCAGTACTTC
TRBJ2-7 many NA TRBV20-1 CSAPGRGTDEQYF TGCAGTGCCCCGGGTAGGGGGACGGACGAGCAGTACTTC
TRBJ1-2 many NA TRBV11-1 CASSWDINYGYTF TGTGCCAGCAGCTGGGACATAAACTATGGCTACACCTTC
TRBJ2-1 once TRBD1 TRBV5-6 CASSLGAGGEKYNEQFF TGTGCCAGCAGCTTGGGAGCAGGGGGCGAAAAATACAATGAGCAGTTCTTC
TRBJ2-3 once NA TRBV28 CASGEGVTDTQYF TGTGCCAGCGGGGAGGGGGTCACAGATACGCAGTATTTT
TRBJ2-2 many TRBD1 TRBV28 CASSPTRQGGTATGELFF TGTGCCAGCAGTCCAACTCGACAGGGGGGCACGGCCACCGGGGAGCTGTTTTTT
TRBJ2-7 many NA TRBV12-5 CASGLLVRGHEQYF TGTGCTAGTGGTTTGCTAGTAAGGGGACACGAGCAGTACTTC
TRBJ1-1 NA NA TRBV19 CASSLRRGPTTEAFF TGTGCCAGTAGTCTCCGCCGTGGGCCGACTACTGAAGCTTTCTTT
TRBJ2-3 many TRBD1 TRBV5-1 CASSLFRGRDTDTQYF TGTGCCAGCAGCTTGTTCAGGGGGCGAGACACAGATACGCAGTATTTT
TRBJ2-3 many TRBD1 TRBV12-5 CASTGQGAGDTQYF TGTGCTAGTACGGGCCAGGGGGCGGGAGATACGCAGTATTTT
TRBJ1-2 NA TRBD1 TRBV10-3 CAISEWQGADYGYTF TGTGCCATCAGTGAGTGGCAGGGGGCGGACTATGGCTACACCTTC
TRBJ1-5 many NA TRBV9 CASSVVGADRPQHF TGTGCCAGCAGCGTAGTGGGGGCCGATCGGCCCCAGCATTTT
TRBJ2-3 many NA TRBV12-3/TRBV12-4 CASSFGWLDTQYF TGTGCCAGCAGTTTCGGTTGGCTAGATACGCAGTATTTT
TRBJ1-2 NA NA TRBV5-6 CAGSLRNGEGYTF TGTGCCGGCAGCTTGAGGAATGGGGAAGGCTACACCTTC
TRBJ2-6 many NA TRBV3-1 CASSQAQLLGANVLTF TGTGCCAGCAGCCAAGCGCAACTGTTGGGGGCCAACGTCCTGACTTTC
TRBJ2-5 NA NA TRBV12-3/TRBV12-4 CASSFGQPYNEQYF TGTGCCAGCAGTTTTGGTCAGCCCTACAATGAGCAGTACTTC